The source of this TCR beta chain is a study of cytomegalovirus exposure and HLA in healthy donors. The sample holds a few counts of this clone. The antigen remains undetermined. In the PCR, 60 Vbeta and 13 Jbeta primers were used. Authors' processing steps: In a later analysis, of 70 million to 85 million unique beta chains, some 10 million appeared in at least two donors. Assay used: immunoSEQ multiplex PCR; TCRdb lists only in-frame clones, some missing. V and J calls plus clone size are reproduced from that table; the DNA served to infer D and trimming. The sample lists 130,000 to 150,000 clones, around 67% occurring once. The study's findings and limits: Evidence from a later analysis indicated that most CMV-associated TCR beta chains looked HLA-restricted.

The sequence was obtained from a woman aged 18-29 years in good health and CMV-seronegative. The specimen was PBMCs.

The CDR3 protein is CASSLTPGLAGIEQFF. The DNA for the CDR3 is TGTGCCAGCAGCTTAACGCCGGGACTAGCGGGTATTGAGCAGTTCTTC. The gene calls are TRBV7-9 and TRBJ2-1; TRBD2 matches at 12 bases. Germline-derived CDR1 and CDR2 are SEHNR and FQNEAQ (reference sequence). J was trimmed by 9 bases and V by 2 bases; bases with no gene match: 8. The CDR3 extends over 16 amino acids. The full variable domain, in which reference TRBV7-9 and TRBJ2-1 provide the parts outside the CDR3, is DTGVSQNPRHKITKRGQNVTFRCDPISEHNRLYWYRQTLGQGPEFLTYFQNEAQLEKSRLLSDRFSAERPKGSFSTLEIQRTEQGDSAMYLCASSLTPGLAGIEQFFGPGTRLTVL.